The 32 T cell receptor beta chains reported below all come from one sample, sequenced in a study of cytomegalovirus exposure and HLA in healthy donors listed by TCRdb under 2017. The library came from the immunoSEQ multiplex PCR assay. For the multiplex PCR, a mixture combining 60 forward primers for TCR Vbeta segments and 13 reverse primers for TCR Jbeta segments was used. The clones in this table, taken by TCRdb from immuneACCESS, are in-frame only. Not every clone is retained; where verified, under half of the shortfall comes from an unresolved V gene, and the cause of the rest is unknown. The sample table shows about 98,000 clones, and less than 85% are seen once. Of the sample, less than 2% is held by the ten largest clones. Sample: PBMCs. The receptors shown here come from a male donor in good health and CMV-seronegative.

The rearrangement links TRBV6-5 to TRBJ2-7, with D tentatively TRBD1 (6 bases). The V end was cut by 6 bases, the J end by 6 bases, with 18 bases between. The germline gives CDR1 MNHEY, CDR2 SVGAGI. The CDR3 extends over 14 amino acids. The chain's CDR3 is CASSPGPGASEQYF. CDR3 DNA: TGTGCCAGCAGCCCGGGGCCAGGGGCATCCGAGCAGTACTTC.

This chain links TRBV2 with TRBJ2-7; D perhaps matches TRBD2 (6 bases). This CDR3 spans 15 amino acids. V lost 4 bases and J 3 bases, leaving 16 bases between the germline ends. Germline lookup yields CDR1 SNHLY and CDR2 FYNNEI. CDR3 coding DNA: TGTGCCAGCAGTGGCATGCAGGGAGGTCTCTACGAGCAGTACTTC. Protein product: CASSGMQGGLYEQYF.

The rearrangement joins TRBV30 to TRBJ2-3; weak D call: TRBD2 (5 bases). Trimming removed 2 bases from V and 2 bases from J, with 14 bases in between. The germline V gene has CDR1 GTSNPN and CDR2 SVGIG (reference sequence). The CDR3 covers 15 residues. The CDR3 here is CAWSPGGLTTDTQYF. The DNA for the CDR3 is TGTGCCTGGAGTCCGGGCGGGCTAACCACAGATACGCAGTATTTT.

The V gene is TRBV7-8, the J gene TRBJ2-7; weak D call: TRBD1 (6 bases). This CDR3 region has 14 residues. The V gene lost 5 bases and the J gene lost 3 bases, with 14 bases spanning the gap. Germline CDR1 reads SGHVS; CDR2 reads FQNEAQ. The CDR3 protein is CASSTSGHSYEQYF. DNA of the CDR3: TGTGCCAGCAGCACCTCGGGACACAGCTACGAGCAGTACTTC.

The chain recombines TRBV9 with TRBJ2-5, with TRBD2 identical over 12 bases. Germline V gene data show CDR1 as SGDLS and CDR2 as YYNGEE. CDR3 length equals 17 residues. Losses at the gene ends were 4 bases for V and 3 bases for J; bases not matched to a gene: 10. The CDR3 region has the DNA TGTGCCAGCAGCTTGACTAGCGGGAGTTGGAGGAAAGAGACCCAGTACTTC. Its protein is CASSLTSGSWRKETQYF.

This clone was observed a handful of times. The gene calls are TRBV6-5 and TRBJ1-5, with TRBD1 matching 7 bases. The germline CDR1 and CDR2 sequences are MNHEY and SVGAGI. This CDR3 region has 14 residues. The ends lost 4 bases at V and 1 base at J; junction bases unmatched: 1. CDR3 in DNA: TGTGCCAGCAGTTCGACAGGGAGCAATCAGCCCCAGCATTTT. It translates to CASSSTGSNQPQHF.

The chain is built from TRBV5-1 and TRBJ2-7; TRBD1 might be the D (6 bases). The ends were cut back, 4 bases at V and 3 bases at J, with 11 bases in the middle. The CDR3 has 13 residues. Germline V gene lookup returns CDR1 SGHRS and CDR2 YFSETQ. CDR3 coding DNA: TGCGCCAGCAGCGAGGGACAAATCTACGAGCAGTACTTC. It translates to CASSEGQIYEQYF.

This clone was observed a single time. At one end the junction does not follow the germline gene, possibly because of a read error. The rearrangement links TRBV28 to TRBJ2-6, with 11 bases identical to TRBD2. The CDR3 has 19 residues. Germline V CDR1 and CDR2: MDHEN, SYDVKM. CDR3 coding DNA: TGTGCTAGCAGTTTTAGGCGGACTAGCGGGCCATCTGGGGCCAACGTCCTGACTTTC. As protein: CASSFRRTSGPSGANVLTF.

V gene TRBV7-3 combines with J gene TRBJ2-3, with a possible D match to TRBD2 (5 bases). Trimming left V 3 bases short and J 6 bases short, with 10 bases between. Germline values: CDR1 SGHTA, CDR2 FQGTGA. There are 13 residues in the CDR3. The CDR3 DNA reads as TGTGCCAGCAGCTTCAATAGCGCGGATACGCAGTATTTT. Translated, it gives CASSFNSADTQYF.

The chain couples TRBV29-1 to TRBJ2-2; 12 positions match TRBD1. The J segment lost 7 bases and the V segment lost 5 bases, leaving 8 bases of the junction unmatched. The CDR3 has 15 amino acids. Germline CDR1 is SQVTM and CDR2 is ANQGSEA. CDR3: CSVRPGQGANGELFF. The CDR3 DNA reads TGCAGCGTTCGCCCGGGACAGGGGGCGAACGGGGAGCTGTTTTTT.

The chain joins TRBV6-1 to TRBJ2-1; 7 positions match TRBD2. Germline V gene lookup returns CDR1 MNHNS and CDR2 SASEGT. This CDR3 has 14 residues. Trimming removed 10 bases from V and 4 bases from J; junction bases left unmatched: 10. CDR3 in DNA: TGTGCCACCCACCCTAGCGGATTATACAATGAGCAGTTCTTC. It is translated as CATHPSGLYNEQFF.

The rearrangement links TRBV4-3 to TRBJ1-2; 7 nucleotides align to TRBD1. After removal of 0 bases from V and 5 bases from J, the junction contained 6 bases not matched to a gene. CDR1 and CDR2 from the germline V gene are LGHNA and YSLEER. The CDR3 has 15 residues. The CDR3 DNA follows: TGCGCCAGCAGCCAAGACAGGGGGTCCCAATATGGCTACACCTTC. This translates into CASSQDRGSQYGYTF.

This chain uses TRBV29-1 with TRBJ2-5, with TRBD1 matching over 10 bases. Germline-derived CDR1 and CDR2 are SQVTM and ANQGSEA. The CDR3 spans 12 residues. The V gene end was trimmed by 3 bases and the J gene end by 6 bases; junction bases not matched to a gene: 1. CDR3 amino acids: CSVEGQGKTQYF. Written as DNA, the CDR3 is TGCAGCGTTGAGGGACAGGGGAAGACCCAGTACTTC.

V is TRBV29-1 and J is TRBJ2-7, with unresolved D. The CDR3 spans 11 residues. The germline CDR1 and CDR2 sequences are SQVTM and ANQGSEA. The V gene lost 6 bases and the J gene lost 4 bases, with 10 bases spanning the gap. In DNA form, the CDR3 reads TGCAGCGTAGCCTCTAGTTACGAGCAGTACTTC. Its protein product is CSVASSYEQYF.

The count of this clone is one. V and J are TRBV6-1 and TRBJ2-5; D may be TRBD2 (5 bases). Germline loops: CDR1 MNHNS, CDR2 SASEGT. CDR3 length: 12 amino acids. V gave up 7 bases and J gave up 4 bases, with 10 bases separating them. The CDR3 DNA is TGTGCCAGCACACTAGTAAGAGAGACCCAGTACTTC. It yields the protein CASTLVRETQYF.

The rearrangement uses TRBV10-1 and TRBJ2-7; 8 positions match TRBD2. Germline CDR1 WNHNN, CDR2 SYGVQD (reference sequence). The ends lost 5 bases at V and 2 bases at J; junction bases unmatched: 5. The CDR3 consists of 14 residues. The CDR3 here is CASSPSGGAYEQYF. The CDR3 DNA follows: TGCGCCAGCAGTCCCTCGGGAGGGGCCTACGAGCAGTACTTC.

The V gene is TRBV5-5, the J gene TRBJ1-5; tentative D call: TRBD1 (6 bases). V was shortened by 5 bases and J by 0 bases, with 21 bases between the two germline ends. Germline values: CDR1 SGHKS, CDR2 YYEKEE (reference sequence). This CDR3 comprises 18 residues. CDR3 nucleotides: TGTGCCAGCAGTTACTCTCCGGGACACCTTCTTAGCAATCAGCCCCAGCATTTT. Its protein product is CASSYSPGHLLSNQPQHF.

The chain has TRBV9 and TRBJ2-3; the D gene is possibly TRBD1 (6 bases). Trimming shortened V by 0 bases and J by 3 bases, and 14 bases separated the two germline ends. The germline gives CDR1 SGDLS, CDR2 YYNGEE. The CDR3 spans 16 residues. CDR3 sequence (DNA): TGTGCCAGCAGCGTAGACGAGGGGGTTTGGACAGATACGCAGTATTTT. Amino acid sequence: CASSVDEGVWTDTQYF.

This chain links TRBV9 with TRBJ2-3; 11 bases are a match to TRBD1. The V and J ends lost 0 bases and 7 bases, in that order; junction bases with no gene match: 7. CDR1 is SGDLS, CDR2 YYNGEE, per germline. The length of the CDR3 is 16 residues. The CDR3 reads CASSVVGQGAVNTQYF. The DNA of the CDR3 is TGTGCCAGCAGCGTAGTAGGACAGGGGGCAGTGAATACGCAGTATTTT.

The V and J genes are TRBV7-9 and TRBJ2-7; weak D call: TRBD2 (8 bases). The CDR3 totals 15 residues. Between the trimmed V and J ends, which lost 5 bases and 4 bases, there was a span of 18 bases. Per germline, CDR1 SEHNR and CDR2 FQNEAQ (reference sequence). CDR3 sequence: CASSPGGLGGYEQYF. For the CDR3, the DNA is TGTGCCAGCAGCCCAGGGGGACTAGGTGGGTACGAGCAGTACTTC. Using reference TRBV7-9 and TRBJ2-7 for the parts outside the CDR3, the full variable domain is DTGVSQNPRHKITKRGQNVTFRCDPISEHNRLYWYRQTLGQGPEFLTYFQNEAQLEKSRLLSDRFSAERPKGSFSTLEIQRTEQGDSAMYLCASSPGGLGGYEQYFGPGTRLTVT.

V gene TRBV28 combines with J gene TRBJ2-5; D is ambiguous. This CDR3 is built from 11 residues. The germline V gene has CDR1 MDHEN and CDR2 SYDVKM. Trimming shortened V by 5 bases and J by 5 bases, and 6 bases separated the two germline ends. The DNA of the CDR3 is TGTGCCAGCAGTCCCAGTGAGACCCAGTACTTC. Its translation is CASSPSETQYF.

The chain combines TRBV11-2 with TRBJ2-1; 13 nucleotides line up with TRBD2. CDR1 is SGHAT and CDR2 is FQNNGV in the germline V gene. V shed 0 bases and J 10 bases; nucleotides not matched to a gene: 12. The length of the CDR3 is 18 residues. CDR3 sequence: CASSLDRVTSGRAGEQFF. CDR3 DNA: TGTGCCAGCAGCTTAGATCGGGTCACTAGCGGGAGGGCCGGCGAGCAGTTCTTC.

The chain carries TRBV30 and TRBJ2-7; a possible D gene is TRBD1 (5 bases). CDR1 and CDR2 (germline): GTSNPN, SVGIG (reference sequence). V was trimmed by 0 bases and J by 2 bases, leaving 11 bases between them. The CDR3 totals 14 residues. CDR3 bases: TGTGCCTGGAGTGTTCTAGGGGTCCCCTACGAGCAGTACTTC. This gives the protein CAWSVLGVPYEQYF.

The chain recombines TRBV7-2 with TRBJ2-3; 10 bases are a match to TRBD2. V dropped 5 bases and J dropped 5; count of bases not matched to a gene: 4. This CDR3 contains 14 residues. The germline gives CDR1 SGHTA, CDR2 FQGNSA. The CDR3 DNA reads as TGTGCCAGCAGCAGACGGACTAGCGGAGATACGCAGTATTTT. It is translated as CASSRRTSGDTQYF.

The chain links TRBV5-1 to TRBJ2-3; tentative D call: TRBD1 (6 bases). The germline CDR1 and CDR2 sequences are SGHRS and YFSETQ. Trimming took 4 bases from V and 2 from J, leaving 17 bases between them. The CDR3 runs 16 residues. The CDR3 loop is CASSHGTGPPTDTQYF. The DNA for the CDR3 is TGCGCCAGCAGCCATGGTACAGGGCCCCCCACAGATACGCAGTATTTT.

The rearrangement uses TRBV30 and TRBJ2-7; 7 bases match TRBD1. There are 13 residues in the CDR3. Germline values: CDR1 GTSNPN, CDR2 SVGIG (reference sequence). V shed 1 base, J shed 5 bases, and the junction held 5 bases outside the gene matches. The CDR3 DNA reads TGTGCCTGGAGTGCGGACAGGATGAACGAGCAGTACTTC. Protein: CAWSADRMNEQYF. Together with reference TRBV30 and TRBJ2-7, the CDR3 gives the full variable domain: SQTIHQWPATLVQPVGSPLSLECTVEGTSNPNLYWYRQAAGRGLQLLFYSVGIGQISSEVPQNLSASRPQDRQFILSSKKLLLSDSGFYLCAWSADRMNEQYFGPGTRLTVT.

This clone was counted a few times. This chain connects TRBV30 to TRBJ2-3, with TRBD2 identical over 7 bases. This CDR3 region has 13 residues. Germline-derived CDR1 and CDR2 are GTSNPN and SVGIG (reference sequence). The V gene end was trimmed by 3 bases and the J gene end by 4 bases; junction bases not matched to a gene: 4. This CDR3 reads CAWRAGEADTQYF. In DNA, the CDR3 is TGTGCCTGGAGGGCGGGGGAAGCAGATACGCAGTATTTT.

The V gene is TRBV6-5, the J gene TRBJ2-2; TRBD1 agrees at 7 bases. Germline V gene lookup returns CDR1 MNHEY and CDR2 SVGAGI. The CDR3 is made up of 15 amino acids. Trimming at V came to 5 bases and at J to 5 bases, leaving 8 bases not matched to a gene. The chain's CDR3 is CASSTNRGRTGELFF. The CDR3 nucleotides read TGTGCCAGCAGTACGAACAGGGGTAGGACCGGGGAGCTGTTTTTT.

The chain links TRBV7-2 to TRBJ1-5; perhaps TRBD1 as D (5 bases). Trimming cost V 0 bases and J 8 bases, with 14 bases left between them. CDR3 size: 15 residues. From germline, CDR1 is SGHTA and CDR2 FQGNSA. CDR3 in DNA: TGTGCCAGCAGCTTAGCCTGGGCAGGGTGGGAGCCCCAGCATTTT. Translating it yields CASSLAWAGWEPQHF. The full variable domain, in which reference TRBV7-2 and TRBJ1-5 provide the parts outside the CDR3, is GAGVSQSPSNKVTEKGKDVELRCDPISGHTALYWYRQSLGQGLEFLIYFQGNSAPDKSGLPSDRFSAERTGGSVSTLTIQRTQQEDSAVYLCASSLAWAGWEPQHFGDGTRLSIL.

The chain carries TRBV5-1 and TRBJ1-2; D call uncertain. This CDR3 is 10 amino acids long. Per germline, CDR1 SGHRS and CDR2 YFSETQ. V was trimmed by 2 bases and J by 7 bases, leaving 3 bases between them. The CDR3 region is CASSFSGYTF. CDR3 DNA sequence: TGCGCCAGCAGCTTCTCTGGCTACACCTTC.

The rearrangement uses TRBV6-1 and TRBJ2-7; the match to TRBD1 covers 7 bases. V was pared by 6 bases and J by 3 bases, with 8 bases of the junction left unmatched. The CDR3 runs to 14 residues. The germline V gene has CDR1 MNHNS and CDR2 SASEGT. The CDR3 DNA is TGTGCCAGCAGGGTGGGGACAGCAAACTACGAGCAGTACTTC. It translates to CASRVGTANYEQYF.

To note about this clone: At the DNA level, this CDR3 is encoded by other sequences in the same sample as well. The V and J genes are TRBV30 and TRBJ1-1, with D uncertain. The CDR3 is 13 amino acids. Germline lookup yields CDR1 GTSNPN and CDR2 SVGIG (reference sequence). Trimming took off 0 bases at V and 5 bases at J, with 10 bases between the two ends. CDR3 loop: CAWSVRGGTEAFF. In DNA form, the CDR3 reads TGTGCCTGGAGTGTACGGGGAGGGACTGAAGCTTTCTTT.